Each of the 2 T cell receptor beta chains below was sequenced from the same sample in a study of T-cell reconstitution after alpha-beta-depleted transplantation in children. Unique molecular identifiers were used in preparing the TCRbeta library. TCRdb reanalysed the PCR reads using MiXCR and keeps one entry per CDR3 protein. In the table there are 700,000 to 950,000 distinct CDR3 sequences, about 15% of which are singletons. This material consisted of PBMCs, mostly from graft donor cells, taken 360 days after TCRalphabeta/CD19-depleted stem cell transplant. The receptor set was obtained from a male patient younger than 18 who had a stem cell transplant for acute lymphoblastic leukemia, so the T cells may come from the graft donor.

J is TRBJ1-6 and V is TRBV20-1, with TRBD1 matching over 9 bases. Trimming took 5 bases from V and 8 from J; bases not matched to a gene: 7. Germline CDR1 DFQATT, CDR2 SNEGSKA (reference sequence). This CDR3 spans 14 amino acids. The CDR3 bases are TGCAGTGCTCTAAGACAGGGGGTGCATTCACCCCTCCACTTT. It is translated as CSALRQGVHSPLHF.

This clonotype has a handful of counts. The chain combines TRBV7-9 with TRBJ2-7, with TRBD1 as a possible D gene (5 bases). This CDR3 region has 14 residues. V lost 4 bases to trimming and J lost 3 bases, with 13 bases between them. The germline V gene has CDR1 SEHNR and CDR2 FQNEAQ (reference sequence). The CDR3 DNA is TGTGCCAGCAGCTCGTCCTACAGGAGCTACGAGCAGTACTTC. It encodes CASSSSYRSYEQYF.